This TCR beta chain is drawn from a study of T cell repertoires in cytomegalovirus infection. As for the study in general: Through public TCR beta signatures, both CMV infection and matching HLA type were indicated. Study conclusions and caveats: Carriers of CMV plus the relevant HLA were identified by cumulative public TCR beta family frequency. CMV-specific HLA-C-restricted TCR beta clonotypes dominated the ex vivo response.

TCRdb recomputed calls from the reads with MiXCR, one row per CDR3 protein. Here the sample spans around 630,000 distinct CDR3 sequences, around 24% being singletons. V dropped 5 bases and J dropped 5; count of bases not matched to a gene: 8. The CDR3 loop spans 14 amino acids. CDR1 SGHVS and CDR2 FQNEAQ come from the germline V gene. At least ten counts were recorded for this clonotype. Its matching antigen is unknown. The clonotype originates from a human donor in good health (CMV status not recorded). Some clones in this sample may be carry-over from other donors' samples. The rearrangement links TRBV7-8 to TRBJ1-1, with TRBD1 matching over 7 bases. Source material: CD8+ T cells from PBMCs. The chain's CDR3 is CASSPGGGMTEAFF. The CDR3 bases are TGTGCCAGCAGCCCAGGGGGGGGAATGACTGAAGCTTTCTTT.